Listed here are 26 T cell receptor beta chains from one sample, sequenced in a study of blood T cell repertoires in COVID-19. Clones were read by immunoSEQ multiplex PCR, and TCRdb kept only the in-frame ones, dropping some. This table has 140,000 or so clones, around 90% appearing once. The sequenced sample consisted of peripheral blood. Receptor source: a man aged 55 to 70 with active or convalescent COVID-19.

This clone has more than one count but fewer than ten. The chain recombines TRBV7-8 with TRBJ2-7; D is ambiguous. CDR3 size: 13 residues. V lost 5 bases to trimming and J lost 4 bases, with 12 bases between them. Per the germline V gene, CDR1 is SGHVS and CDR2 is FQNEAQ. The DNA of the CDR3 is TGTGCCAGCAGCCTTCCCACTATTTACGAGCAGTACTTC. It encodes CASSLPTIYEQYF.

This clone turned up a few times. The rearrangement uses TRBV5-5 and TRBJ1-5; TRBD1 matches 7 bases. Germline trimming cut 0 bases from V and 5 bases from J; bases unmatched to any gene: 2. Per the germline V gene, CDR1 is SGHKS and CDR2 is YYEKEE (reference sequence). This CDR3 contains 14 residues. The CDR3 here is CASSLGDRYQPQHF. CDR3 nucleotide sequence: TGTGCCAGCAGCTTGGGGGACAGATATCAGCCCCAGCATTTT.

The chain combines TRBV24-1 with TRBJ2-3, with TRBD2 matching over 9 bases. The CDR3 runs to 17 residues. The V gene's germline CDR1 is KGHDR and CDR2 SFDVKD. Trimming removed 4 bases from V and 1 base from J; junction bases left unmatched: 8. CDR3 region: CATSDPNSGGGTDTQYF. The CDR3 nucleotides read TGTGCCACCAGTGACCCTAATAGCGGGGGAGGCACAGATACGCAGTATTTT.

The V and J genes are TRBV28 and TRBJ2-7; the D gene is possibly TRBD2 (5 bases). Germline-derived CDR1 and CDR2 are MDHEN and SYDVKM. CDR3 size: 14 residues. The ends were cut back, 6 bases at V and 6 bases at J, with 18 bases in the middle. The CDR3 reads CASRSGVLEFEQYF. CDR3 sequence (DNA): TGTGCCAGCAGATCCGGGGTCTTGGAGTTCGAGCAGTACTTC.

This chain uses TRBV10-1 with TRBJ1-1; the match to TRBD1 covers 10 bases. The CDR3 is 19 amino acids. The junction had 15 bases not matched to a gene; V was cut back by 4 bases and J by 1 base. CDR1 is WNHNN, CDR2 SYGVQD, per germline (reference sequence). The CDR3 spells CASSVKLRDRGSTNTEAFF. CDR3 DNA: TGCGCCAGCAGTGTAAAGTTGAGGGACAGGGGATCTACGAACACTGAAGCTTTCTTT.

The rearrangement links TRBV24-1 to TRBJ1-1, with D maybe TRBD1 (6 bases). Germline CDR1 and CDR2: KGHDR and SFDVKD. The CDR3 sequence is 13 residues long. Trimming removed 8 bases from V and 4 bases from J, with 13 bases in between. CDR3 nucleotides: TGTGCCACCAATACAGGGTTTGGCACTGAAGCTTTCTTT. It codes for CATNTGFGTEAFF.

The gene calls are TRBV27 and TRBJ2-7, with TRBD1 identical over 11 bases. Germline V gene data show CDR1 as MNHEY and CDR2 as SMNVEV (reference sequence). The junction had 4 bases not matched to a gene; V was cut back by 3 bases and J by 3 bases. The CDR3 totals 15 residues. CDR3 loop: CASSFTGTGGYEQYF. Written as DNA, the CDR3 is TGTGCCAGCAGTTTCACCGGGACAGGGGGCTACGAGCAGTACTTC.

This chain uses TRBV11-2 with TRBJ1-2; tentative D call: TRBD1 (5 bases). Trimming took off 0 bases at V and 8 bases at J, with 13 bases between the two ends. This CDR3 has 14 amino acids. Germline V lookup: CDR1 SGHAT, CDR2 FQNNGV. In DNA form, the CDR3 reads TGTGCCAGCAGCTTAGATCTAGGGGTAGGAGGCTACACCTTC. It yields the protein CASSLDLGVGGYTF.

The chain employs TRBV24-1 and TRBJ2-6; 9 nucleotides match TRBD1. With 3 bases clipped from V and 0 bases from J, the junction kept 2 bases outside the gene matches. Germline CDR1 and CDR2: KGHDR and SFDVKD. CDR3 length: 17 amino acids. The CDR3 protein is CATSDGGQGSGANVLTF. In DNA form, the CDR3 reads TGTGCCACCAGTGATGGGGGACAGGGCTCTGGGGCCAACGTCCTGACTTTC.

The V gene is TRBV9, the J gene TRBJ1-3; unclear D gene. Trimming cost V 4 bases and J 1 base, with 9 bases left between them. This CDR3 comprises 14 residues. CDR1 is SGDLS and CDR2 is YYNGEE in the germline V gene. The CDR3 DNA follows: TGTGCCAGCAGCAAACGGAGTTCTGGAAACACCATATATTTT. Amino acids: CASSKRSSGNTIYF.

This clone was seen a few times. V is TRBV28 and J is TRBJ2-7; D possibly corresponds to TRBD2 (5 bases). Germline CDR1 reads MDHEN; CDR2 reads SYDVKM. V was pared by 5 bases and J by 1 base, with 12 bases between. The CDR3 has 14 residues. The CDR3 region has the DNA TGTGCCAGCAGTATGGACTTGTCATCCTACGAGCAGTACTTC. This translates into CASSMDLSSYEQYF.

This clone was detected only once. The CDR3 loop is CASSTYRAGANVLTF. CDR3 DNA sequence: TGTGCCAGCAGCACTTACAGGGCTGGGGCCAACGTCCTGACTTTC. The chain has TRBV6-5 and TRBJ2-6; D may be TRBD1 (6 bases). Trimming took 6 bases from V and 2 from J, leaving 11 bases between them. The germline gives CDR1 MNHEY, CDR2 SVGAGI. This CDR3 spans 15 amino acids.

The rearrangement joins TRBV28 to TRBJ2-4, with 8 bases matching TRBD1. V shed 6 bases, J shed 3 bases, and the junction held 4 bases outside the gene matches. CDR3 length equals 14 residues. Germline CDR1 MDHEN, CDR2 SYDVKM. This CDR3 is CASSAGTGKNIQYF. Here the CDR3 DNA reads TGTGCCAGCAGCGCCGGGACAGGCAAAAACATTCAGTACTTC.

This chain links TRBV7-9 with TRBJ2-3; 9 bases are a match to TRBD2. V shed 2 bases and J 4 bases; nucleotides not matched to a gene: 7. The CDR3 extends over 16 amino acids. In germline, CDR1 is SEHNR, CDR2 FQNEAQ (reference sequence). The chain's CDR3 is CASSLPLAGYADTQYF. The CDR3 DNA reads as TGTGCCAGCAGCTTACCCCTAGCGGGATATGCAGATACGCAGTATTTT.

The chain has TRBV13 and TRBJ1-2; D may be TRBD1 (5 bases). The ends were cut back, 9 bases at V and 2 bases at J, with 25 bases in the middle. The CDR3 has 17 residues. CDR1 and CDR2 from the germline V gene are PRHDT and FYEKMQ (reference sequence). The CDR3 sequence is CASRPPLGGAQNYGYTF. The CDR3 region has the DNA TGTGCCAGTCGTCCCCCACTCGGAGGGGCTCAGAACTATGGCTACACCTTC.

V usage is TRBV9 and J usage is TRBJ2-2; 9 positions agree with TRBD2. The germline V gene has CDR1 SGDLS and CDR2 YYNGEE. The junction had 10 bases not matched to a gene; V was cut back by 4 bases and J by 0 bases. CDR3 length: 18 residues. The CDR3 loop is CASSNRATSGSNTGELFF. CDR3 coding DNA: TGTGCCAGCAGCAATCGGGCCACTAGCGGGTCGAACACCGGGGAGCTGTTTTTT.

This clone was found a few times. This chain connects TRBV29-1 to TRBJ1-1; no firm D call. Trimming stripped 3 bases from V and 3 bases from J, with 11 bases between. Germline values: CDR1 SQVTM, CDR2 ANQGSEA. CDR3 length: 13 amino acids. The CDR3 is CSVEGLWDTEAFF. The CDR3 DNA sequence: TGCAGCGTTGAGGGCCTGTGGGACACTGAAGCTTTCTTT.

Written as DNA, the CDR3 is TGCGCCAGCAGCTTGGTTGGACAGGGCTCCTACGAGCAGTACTTC. This sequence encodes CASSLVGQGSYEQYF. The chain has TRBV5-1 and TRBJ2-7, with 8 bases lining up with TRBD1. Trimming at V came to 0 bases and at J to 0 bases, leaving 2 bases not matched to a gene. The germline gives CDR1 SGHRS, CDR2 YFSETQ. This CDR3 is built from 15 residues.

The V call is TRBV7-3, the J call TRBJ2-2; a possible D gene is TRBD2 (6 bases). The V gene's germline CDR1 is SGHTA and CDR2 FQGTGA. The CDR3 contains 15 residues. The V end was cut by 2 bases, the J end by 6 bases, with 13 bases between. The CDR3 bases are TGTGCCAGCAGCTTAGATCCATTAGCGGCCGGGGAGCTGTTTTTT. As protein: CASSLDPLAAGELFF. The whole variable domain, remainder taken from reference TRBV7-3 and TRBJ2-2, is GAGVSQTPSNKVTEKGKYVELRCDPISGHTALYWYRQSLGQGPEFLIYFQGTGAADDSGLPNDRFFAVRPEGSVSTLKIQRTERGDSAVYLCASSLDPLAAGELFFGEGSRLTVL.

The chain recombines TRBV28 with TRBJ2-7; 9 bases line up with TRBD1. The V segment lost 5 bases and the J segment 2 bases; nucleotides outside the gene matches: 4. Germline values: CDR1 MDHEN, CDR2 SYDVKM. The CDR3 sequence is 14 residues long. The CDR3 spells CASSIRDRAYEQYF. CDR3 DNA sequence: TGTGCCAGCAGTATCCGGGACAGGGCCTACGAGCAGTACTTC.

This clone occurred a few times. The gene calls are TRBV10-3 and TRBJ2-2; TRBD2 agrees at 9 bases. V was pared by 3 bases and J by 4 bases, with 3 bases of the junction left unmatched. CDR3 size: 15 residues. Germline CDR1 and CDR2: ENHRY and SYGVKD. The CDR3 reads CAISDSGSFTGELFF. As DNA, the CDR3 is TGTGCCATCAGTGATAGCGGGAGCTTCACCGGGGAGCTGTTTTTT.

The rearrangement joins TRBV5-1 to TRBJ2-5; TRBD1 matches at 8 bases. CDR1 is SGHRS and CDR2 is YFSETQ in the germline V gene. The CDR3 sequence is 14 residues long. J gave up 1 base and V 2 bases, and 1 base lay outside the gene matches. CDR3 bases: TGCGCCAGCAGCTTAGACAGGGGCCAAGAGACCCAGTACTTC. Protein sequence: CASSLDRGQETQYF.

The V gene is TRBV10-3, the J gene TRBJ2-7, with TRBD2 matching 9 bases. This CDR3 comprises 16 residues. Per germline, CDR1 ENHRY and CDR2 SYGVKD. The V and J ends lost 0 bases and 7 bases, in that order; junction bases with no gene match: 10. DNA for the CDR3: TGTGCCATCAGTGAGTCGAGCGGGAGGCCCCCCGGAGAGCAGTACTTC. Translating gives CAISESSGRPPGEQYF.

CDR3 bases: TGTGCCAGCAGCTTAGGAGGCCAGGGGGCGTTCGATACGCAGTATTTT. It yields the protein CASSLGGQGAFDTQYF. The J gene is TRBJ2-3, the V gene TRBV7-3, with 8 bases identical to TRBD1. This CDR3 has 16 amino acids. V lost 2 bases to trimming and J lost 6 bases; unmatched junction nucleotides: 10. Germline V CDR1 and CDR2: SGHTA, FQGTGA.

The chain combines TRBV5-4 with TRBJ2-2; 7 bases are a match to TRBD1. From germline, CDR1 is SGHNT and CDR2 YYREEE (reference sequence). With V trimmed by 4 bases and J by 4 bases, 7 bases remained unmatched. The CDR3 is 15 residues long. CDR3 bases: TGTGCCAGCAGCGACAAAGGGACAGTCACCGGGGAGCTGTTTTTT. Residues: CASSDKGTVTGELFF.

The genes are TRBV11-2 and TRBJ2-6, with D maybe TRBD2 (6 bases). The CDR3 consists of 15 residues. The germline V gene encodes CDR1 SGHAT and CDR2 FQNNGV. Trimming took off 3 bases at V and 2 bases at J, with 8 bases between the two ends. The CDR3 sequence is CASSFGGTGANVLTF. CDR3 sequence (DNA): TGTGCCAGCAGCTTTGGGGGGACTGGGGCCAACGTCCTGACTTTC. The entire variable domain, with the rest obtained from reference TRBV11-2 and TRBJ2-6, is as follows: EAGVAQSPRYKIIEKRQSVAFWCNPISGHATLYWYQQILGQGPKLLIQFQNNGVVDDSQLPKDRFSAERLKGVDSTLKIQPAKLEDSAVYLCASSFGGTGANVLTFGAGSRLTVL.